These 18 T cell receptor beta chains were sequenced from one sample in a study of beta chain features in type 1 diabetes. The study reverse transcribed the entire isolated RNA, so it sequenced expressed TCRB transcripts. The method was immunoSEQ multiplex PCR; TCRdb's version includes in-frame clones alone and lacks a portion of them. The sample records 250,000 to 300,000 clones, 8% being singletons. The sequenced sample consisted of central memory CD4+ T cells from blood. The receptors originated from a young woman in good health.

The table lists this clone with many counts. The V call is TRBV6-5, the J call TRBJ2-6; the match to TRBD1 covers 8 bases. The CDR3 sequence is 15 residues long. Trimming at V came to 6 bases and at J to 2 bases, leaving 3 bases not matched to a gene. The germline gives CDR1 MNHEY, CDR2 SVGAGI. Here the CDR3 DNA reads TGTGCCAGCAGGGCACAGGGGGCTGGGGCCAACGTCCTGACTTTC. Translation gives CASRAQGAGANVLTF.

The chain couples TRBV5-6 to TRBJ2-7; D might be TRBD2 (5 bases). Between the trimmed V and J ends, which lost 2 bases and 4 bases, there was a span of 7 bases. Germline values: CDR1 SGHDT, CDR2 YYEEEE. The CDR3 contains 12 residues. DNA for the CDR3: TGTGCCAGCAGCTTAAGGGAGTACGAGCAGTACGTC. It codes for CASSLREYEQYV.

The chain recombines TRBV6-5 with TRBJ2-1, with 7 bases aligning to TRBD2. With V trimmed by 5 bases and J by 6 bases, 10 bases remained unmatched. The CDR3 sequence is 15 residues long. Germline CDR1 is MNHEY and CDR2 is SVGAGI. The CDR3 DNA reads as TGTGCCAGCAGTCAAGAGGGAGGGCGAGGCAATGAGCAGTTCTTC. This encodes CASSQEGGRGNEQFF.

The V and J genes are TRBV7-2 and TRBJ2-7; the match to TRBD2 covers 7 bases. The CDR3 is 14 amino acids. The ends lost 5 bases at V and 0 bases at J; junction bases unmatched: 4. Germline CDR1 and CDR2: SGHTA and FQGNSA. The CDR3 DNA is TGTGCCAGCAGCGTAGGCGGGAGCTCCTACGAGCAGTACTTC. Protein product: CASSVGGSSYEQYF.

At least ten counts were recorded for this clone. The CDR3 region is CASSQDSVTSGYNEQFF. As DNA, the CDR3 is TGTGCCAGCAGCCAAGATAGTGTGACTAGCGGGTACAATGAGCAGTTCTTC. The J gene is TRBJ2-1, the V gene TRBV4-2, with 10 bases lining up with TRBD2. Germline CDR1 reads LGHNA; CDR2 reads YNFKEQ. This CDR3 is 17 amino acids long. V shed 0 bases and J 4 bases; nucleotides not matched to a gene: 6.

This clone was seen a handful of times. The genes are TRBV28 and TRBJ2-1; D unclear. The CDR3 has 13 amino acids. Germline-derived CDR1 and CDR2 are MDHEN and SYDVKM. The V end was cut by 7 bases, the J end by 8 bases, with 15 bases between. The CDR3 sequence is CASTGPPYDEQFF. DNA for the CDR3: TGTGCCAGCACCGGGCCCCCTTACGATGAGCAGTTCTTC.

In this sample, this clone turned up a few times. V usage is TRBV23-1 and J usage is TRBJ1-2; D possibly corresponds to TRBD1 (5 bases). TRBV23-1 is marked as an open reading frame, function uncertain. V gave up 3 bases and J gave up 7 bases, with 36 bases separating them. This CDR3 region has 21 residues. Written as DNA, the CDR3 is TGCGCCAGCAGTCATCCGAGGAAGCCCCCCGGCCGGGACTTGGTCTCCGGTGGCTACACCTTC. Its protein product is CASSHPRKPPGRDLVSGGYTF.

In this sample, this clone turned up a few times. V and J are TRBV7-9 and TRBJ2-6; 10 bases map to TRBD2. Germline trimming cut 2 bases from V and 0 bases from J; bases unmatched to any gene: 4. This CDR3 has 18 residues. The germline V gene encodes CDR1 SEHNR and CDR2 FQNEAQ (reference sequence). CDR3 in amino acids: CASSLTWTSGSGANVLTF. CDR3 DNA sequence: TGTGCCAGCAGCTTAACCTGGACTAGCGGCTCTGGGGCCAACGTCCTGACTTTC.

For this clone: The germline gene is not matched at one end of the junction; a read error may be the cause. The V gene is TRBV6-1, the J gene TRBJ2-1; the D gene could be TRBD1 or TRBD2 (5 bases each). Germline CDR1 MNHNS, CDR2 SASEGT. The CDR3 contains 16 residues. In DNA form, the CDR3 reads TGTGCCACCAGTGATTCTAGCAGGGCGCACTACAATGAGCAGTTCTTC. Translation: CATSDSSRAHYNEQFF.

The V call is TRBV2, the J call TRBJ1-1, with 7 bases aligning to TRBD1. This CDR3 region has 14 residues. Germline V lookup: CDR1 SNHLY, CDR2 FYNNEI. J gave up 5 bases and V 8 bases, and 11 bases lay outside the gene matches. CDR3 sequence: CASGRQGHMTEAFF. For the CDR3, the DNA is TGTGCCAGCGGAAGACAGGGCCATATGACTGAAGCTTTCTTT.

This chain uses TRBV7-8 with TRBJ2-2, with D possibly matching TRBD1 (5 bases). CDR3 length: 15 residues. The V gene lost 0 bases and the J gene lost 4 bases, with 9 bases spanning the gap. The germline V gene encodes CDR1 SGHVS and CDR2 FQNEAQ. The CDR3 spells CASSLASRATGELFF. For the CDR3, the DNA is TGTGCCAGCAGCTTAGCGTCCAGGGCCACCGGGGAGCTGTTTTTT.

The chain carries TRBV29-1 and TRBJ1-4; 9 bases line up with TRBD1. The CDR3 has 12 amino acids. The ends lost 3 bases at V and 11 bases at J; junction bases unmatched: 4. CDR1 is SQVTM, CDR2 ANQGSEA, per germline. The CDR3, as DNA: TGCAGCGTTGAGGGACAGGGTGGGAAACTGTTTTTT. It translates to CSVEGQGGKLFF.

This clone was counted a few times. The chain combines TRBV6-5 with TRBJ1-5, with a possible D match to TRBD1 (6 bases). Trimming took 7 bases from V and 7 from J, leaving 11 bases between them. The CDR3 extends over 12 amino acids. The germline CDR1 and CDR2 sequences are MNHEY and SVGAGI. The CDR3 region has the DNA TGTGCCAGCACCACAGGGAAACAGCCCCAGCATTTT. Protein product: CASTTGKQPQHF.

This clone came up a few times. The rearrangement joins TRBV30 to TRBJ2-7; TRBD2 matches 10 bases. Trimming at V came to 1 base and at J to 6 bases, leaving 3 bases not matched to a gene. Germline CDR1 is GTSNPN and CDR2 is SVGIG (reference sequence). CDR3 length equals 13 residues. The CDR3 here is CAWSGGTSAEQYF. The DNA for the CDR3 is TGTGCCTGGAGTGGAGGGACTAGCGCCGAGCAGTACTTC.

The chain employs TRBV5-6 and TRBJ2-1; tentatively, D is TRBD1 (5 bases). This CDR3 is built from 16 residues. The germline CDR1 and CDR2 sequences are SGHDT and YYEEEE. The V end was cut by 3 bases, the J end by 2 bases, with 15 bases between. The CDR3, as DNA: TGTGCCAGCAGCTCGCAGGGCCAAGGGACCTACAATGAGCAGTTCTTC. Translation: CASSSQGQGTYNEQFF.

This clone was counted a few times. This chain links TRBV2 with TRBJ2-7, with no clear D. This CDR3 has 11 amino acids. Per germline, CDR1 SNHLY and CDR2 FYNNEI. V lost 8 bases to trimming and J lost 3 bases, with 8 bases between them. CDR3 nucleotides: TGTGCCAGCTCTAGAGTCTACGAGCAGTACGTC. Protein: CASSRVYEQYV.

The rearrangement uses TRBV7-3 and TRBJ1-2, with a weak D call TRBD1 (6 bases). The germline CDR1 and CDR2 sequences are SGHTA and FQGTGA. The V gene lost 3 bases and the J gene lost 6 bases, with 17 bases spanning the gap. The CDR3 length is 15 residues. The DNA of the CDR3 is TGTGCCAGCAGCTTTACCTATACAGGGTGGGATGGCTACACCTTC. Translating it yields CASSFTYTGWDGYTF.

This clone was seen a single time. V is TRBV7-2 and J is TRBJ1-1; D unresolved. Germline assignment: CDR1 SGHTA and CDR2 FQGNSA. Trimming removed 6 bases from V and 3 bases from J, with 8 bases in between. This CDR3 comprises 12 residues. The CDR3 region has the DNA TGTGCCAGCAGTCAAAGTGACACTGAAGCTTTCTTT. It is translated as CASSQSDTEAFF.